These 7 T cell receptor beta chains were sequenced from one sample in a study of tumor and adjacent non-tumor tissue in lung cancer. The template was RNA from unsorted bulk tissue. The normal lung tissue was taken more than 3 cm from the tumor edge. The library came from three nested PCR rounds adapted from ARM-PCR protocols. Using its own MiXCR run on the multiplex PCR reads, TCRdb lists one record per CDR3 protein. The sample consists of more than 85,000 distinct CDR3 sequences, approximately 60% of them appearing once. Specimen: distant non-tumor lung tissue. Every receptor here comes from a man aged 30 to 45 with non-small cell lung cancer.

Comments on this clonotype: The CDR3 does not end in the conserved phenylalanine or tryptophan, so this is likely a read error. This rearrangement joins TRBV11-2 to TRBJ2-7; D is perhaps TRBD2 (6 bases). The CDR3 extends over 16 amino acids. The germline gives CDR1 SGHAT, CDR2 FQNNGV. CDR3 nucleotide sequence: TGTGTCAGCAGCTTAGAAGAATTGGGGGGAACCCACGAGCAGTACCTC. Translating gives CVSSLEELGGTHEQYL.

Concerning this clonotype itself: The junction departs from the called germline gene at one end, perhaps through a read error. The chain recombines TRBV11-1 with TRBJ2-1; 9 bases agree with TRBD2. The CDR3 consists of 14 residues. From germline, CDR1 is SGHAT and CDR2 FQDESV (reference sequence). In DNA form, the CDR3 reads TGTGACAGCAGTTTAACGCGGGGGGGGAATGAGCAGTTCTTC. Translated: CDSSLTRGGNEQFF.

This clonotype occurred many times. The rearrangement joins TRBV20-1 to TRBJ1-5, with a tentative D call TRBD1 (5 bases). The CDR3 has 14 residues. Germline CDR1 and CDR2: DFQATT and SNEGSKA (reference sequence). V was shortened by 6 bases and J by 0 bases, with 12 bases between the two germline ends. The chain's CDR3 is CSALGHISNQPQHF. The CDR3 DNA is TGCAGTGCCCTTGGACATATTAGCAATCAGCCCCAGCATTTT.

This clonotype was counted at least ten times. The chain couples TRBV7-9 to TRBJ2-1, with 8 bases fitting TRBD1. The V gene end was trimmed by 0 bases and the J gene end by 6 bases; junction bases not matched to a gene: 1. This CDR3 spans 14 amino acids. Germline V gives CDR1 SEHNR, CDR2 FQNEAQ (reference sequence). The CDR3 DNA follows: TGTGCCAGCAGCTTAGCGGGGACAGGCAATGAGCAGTTCTTC. It specifies CASSLAGTGNEQFF.

Concerning this clonotype itself: The junction departs from the called germline gene at one end, perhaps through a read error. CDR3 DNA: TGTGCCAGTAGCCGGTCTACTTCATCGTGGTACAATGAGCAGTTCTTC. Translated: CASSRSTSSWYNEQFF. The chain links TRBV4-2 to TRBJ2-1; D ambiguous. The CDR3 contains 16 residues. Germline lookup yields CDR1 LGHNA and CDR2 YNFKEQ.

On this clonotype itself: A much larger clone differs from this one at a single base, so this may be a read error. The V call is TRBV7-8, the J call TRBJ1-1; no definite D call. The V and J ends lost 5 bases and 6 bases respectively, with 13 bases between them. This CDR3 is built from 13 residues. Germline assignment: CDR1 SGHVS and CDR2 FQNEAQ. This chain's CDR3 is CASSPQCVSEAFF. The CDR3 nucleotides are TGTGCCAGCAGCCCGCAGTGTGTTTCTGAAGCTTTCTTT.

A remark on this clonotype: At one end, the junction sequence differs from germline, possibly due to a read error. The chain couples TRBV4-2 to TRBJ2-3; D gene unclear. This CDR3 has 15 residues. CDR1 and CDR2 (germline): LGHNA, YNFKEQ. Here the CDR3 reads CASRQGSSTPDAQYF. The CDR3 DNA follows: TGTGCCAGCAGGCAAGGGTCGTCGACTCCAGATGCGCAGTATTTT.